This entry is about one TCR beta chain. The germline gives CDR1 DFQATT, CDR2 SNEGSKA (reference sequence). CDR3 length equals 16 residues. V was shortened by 3 bases and J by 2 bases, with 20 bases between the two germline ends. The data derive from a study of blood T cell repertoires in COVID-19. Only in-frame clones appear in the TCRdb table, and some are missing; sequencing was by immunoSEQ multiplex PCR. The data hold some 68,000 clones, with approximately 90% observed a single time. Input material: peripheral blood. V usage is TRBV20-1 and J usage is TRBJ2-7; tentative D call: TRBD2 (5 bases). The sequence was obtained from a woman aged 50 to 60 with COVID-19, enrolled during active disease. DNA of the CDR3: TGCAGTGCTAGTGGGGTGGGAGAGGGAATAGCCTACGAGCAGTACTTC. The encoded protein is CSASGVGEGIAYEQYF.